This T cell receptor (beta chain) was recovered during a study of CD8+CD57+ T cells in acquired aplastic anemia. Across the study: The sorted CD4+ and CD8+ cells yielded an average approximately 3 ug of DNA.

Findings of the study overall: Patients and controls were found to share approximately 31 CD8+ CDR3 sequences. Patients were compared with controls for CD8+ Simpson's diversity, and no significant difference emerged.

The study profiled TCR beta VDJ and CDR3 using genomic DNA as template. One entry per CDR3 protein results from TCRdb running MiXCR on the reads. In the table there are 50,000 to 65,000 distinct CDR3 sequences, roughly 58% of which are singletons. CDR3 size: 15 residues. V trimming: 4 bases; J trimming: 5 bases; junction bases outside the gene matches: 8. From germline, CDR1 is SGHRS and CDR2 YFSETQ. On this clonotype itself: Its antigen is unidentified.

This TCR derives from a human donor in good health, serving as a control. The J gene is TRBJ2-5, the V gene TRBV5-1; 10 bases line up with TRBD2. Sequencing was performed on sorted CD4+, CD8+, or CD8+CD57+ T cells (not recorded which) from PBMCs. CDR3 coding DNA: TGCGCCAGCAGCCAAACTAGCGGGGCGGGGGAGACCCAGTACTTC. Its protein is CASSQTSGAGETQYF.